Presented here are 11 T cell receptor beta chains from one specimen sequenced in a study of shared T cell receptors in the human thymus. Sequencing used immunoSEQ multiplex PCR; TCRdb keeps in-frame clones, though not all of them. Of hundreds of thousands of clones in the sample, approximately 88% were seen once. These data also formed part of another study, on human thymus T cells.

The specimen was thymocytes. These receptors were obtained from a boy under two years old with a congenital heart defect.

The gene calls are TRBV19 and TRBJ2-7; TRBD1 matches at 9 bases. Losses at the gene ends were 3 bases for V and 5 bases for J; bases not matched to a gene: 5. The CDR3 covers 14 residues. Germline assignment: CDR1 LNHDA and CDR2 SQIVND (reference sequence). The CDR3 loop reads CASSMGQGGDEQYF. As DNA, the CDR3 is TGTGCCAGTAGTATGGGACAGGGAGGGGACGAGCAGTACTTC.

The genes are TRBV9 and TRBJ1-4; tentative D call: TRBD1 (5 bases). The length of the CDR3 is 19 residues. The germline CDR1 and CDR2 sequences are SGDLS and YYNGEE. Trimming left V 0 bases short and J 4 bases short, with 22 bases between. The CDR3, as DNA: TGTGCCAGCAGCGTAGGAGGGGCTAGCGGGAGTAAAGATAATGAAAAACTGTTTTTT. Protein product: CASSVGGASGSKDNEKLFF.

V and J are TRBV5-4 and TRBJ2-1; 8 bases line up with TRBD2. V shed 2 bases, J shed 10 bases, and the junction held 2 bases outside the gene matches. In germline, CDR1 is SGHNT, CDR2 YYREEE (reference sequence). This CDR3 has 12 amino acids. CDR3 nucleotides: TGTGCCAGCAGCTTCAAGCGGGGGGAGCAGTTCTTC. As protein: CASSFKRGEQFF.

J is TRBJ2-7 and V is TRBV19; TRBD2 aligns across 11 bases. J was trimmed by 7 bases and V by 10 bases; bases with no gene match: 15. There are 15 residues in the CDR3. Germline V lookup: CDR1 LNHDA, CDR2 SQIVND (reference sequence). For the CDR3, the DNA is TGTGCCACCGCGGCAGGTAGCGGGAGGGCCAGGGAGCAGTACTTC. This codes for CATAAGSGRAREQYF. Complete variable domain (other parts from reference TRBV19 and TRBJ2-7): DGGITQSPKYLFRKEGQNVTLSCEQNLNHDAMYWYRQDPGQGLRLIYYSQIVNDFQKGDIAEGYSVSREKKESFPLTVTSAQKNPTAFYLCATAAGSGRAREQYFGPGTRLTVT.

This clone is a singleton in its sample. The chain couples TRBV4-2 to TRBJ2-1, with 7 positions matching TRBD2. The J segment lost 4 bases and the V segment lost 4 bases, leaving 10 bases of the junction unmatched. CDR1 and CDR2 from the germline V gene are LGHNA and YNFKEQ. The CDR3 runs to 16 residues. CDR3 residues: CASSPQISGDYNEQFF. The CDR3 nucleotides are TGTGCCAGCAGCCCCCAGATAAGCGGGGATTACAATGAGCAGTTCTTC.

The CDR3 here is CASSQGARTPAFF. For the CDR3, the DNA is TGCGCCAGCAGCCAAGGGGCGAGGACACCAGCTTTCTTT. V gene TRBV4-1 combines with J gene TRBJ1-1; TRBD1 might be the D (5 bases). The CDR3 is made up of 13 amino acids. Per germline, CDR1 MGHRA and CDR2 YSYEKL. Trimming stripped 1 base from V and 10 bases from J, with 13 bases between.

The gene calls are TRBV5-1 and TRBJ2-7, with 10 bases matching TRBD2. Germline V gene sequence: CDR1 SGHRS, CDR2 YFSETQ. V was clipped by 4 bases and J by 4 bases; unmatched bases: 5. The CDR3 is 14 amino acids. CDR3 DNA sequence: TGCGCCAGCAGCATAACTAGCGGGAATTACGAGCAGTACTTC. Translating gives CASSITSGNYEQYF.

The genes are TRBV5-1 and TRBJ1-2; 8 bases align to TRBD1. V was clipped by 0 bases and J by 6 bases; unmatched bases: 10. CDR3 length: 16 residues. Germline V gene sequence: CDR1 SGHRS, CDR2 YFSETQ. The CDR3: CASSLVVQGVSDGYTF. CDR3 nucleotides: TGCGCCAGCAGCTTGGTGGTACAGGGGGTTTCGGATGGCTACACCTTC.

This chain connects TRBV11-2 to TRBJ2-1, with 9 bases lining up with TRBD2. This CDR3 contains 16 residues. CDR1 SGHAT and CDR2 FQNNGV come from the germline V gene. The J segment lost 3 bases and the V segment lost 5 bases, leaving 8 bases of the junction unmatched. The CDR3 is CASSQASGDDYNEQFF. The CDR3 DNA is TGTGCCAGCAGCCAAGCTAGCGGGGATGACTACAATGAGCAGTTCTTC.

The V call is TRBV6-1, the J call TRBJ1-3, with D maybe TRBD1 (6 bases). V lost 4 bases, J lost 4 bases, and 20 bases lay in between. CDR1 and CDR2 (germline): MNHNS, SASEGT. This CDR3 is 17 amino acids long. This CDR3 reads CASSAAGGARAGNTIYF. CDR3 in DNA: TGTGCCAGCAGTGCCGCCGGGGGGGCCAGGGCCGGAAACACCATATATTTT.

The chain combines TRBV7-9 with TRBJ2-1; D might be TRBD2 (6 bases). The CDR3 has 17 residues. CDR1 is SEHNR and CDR2 is FQNEAQ in the germline V gene (reference sequence). Trimming removed 1 base at V and 5 bases at J, with 18 bases between. In nucleotides, the CDR3 is TGTGCCAGCAGCTTAGGGGGCGGGGAGACGCACCACAATGAGCAGTTCTTC. Encoded protein: CASSLGGGETHHNEQFF.